This is a list of T cell receptor beta chains from one sample in a study of blood T cell repertoires in COVID-19. Measured with immunoSEQ multiplex PCR; TCRdb has only the in-frame clones, and not every one. The sample includes 150,000 or so clones, around 90% seen only once; the top ten take about 1.5%. The sample taken for sequencing was peripheral blood. Receptor source: an older woman with acute or convalescent COVID-19. CDR3s include the opening cysteine and the closing phenylalanine or tryptophan. The D gene is left open where the match is weak. Expanded clones are given a class, and other clones once, few, many or no size at all.

D gene | J gene | V gene | clone size | CDR3 DNA | CDR3 protein
TRBD1 | TRBJ1-5 | TRBV19 | NA | TGTGCCAGTAGCCTCCGGGACAGCCTTAATCAGCCCCAGCATTTT | CASSLRDSLNQPQHF
TRBD1 | TRBJ2-7 | TRBV19 | NA | TGTGCCAGTAGTATGGGGCCCGAGACAGGGTCCTACGAGCAGTACTTC | CASSMGPETGSYEQYF
TRBD1 | TRBJ1-3 | TRBV5-1 | NA | TGCGCCAGCAGCTACGGACAGGGGGCCTCGGGTGGAAACACCATATATTTT | CASSYGQGASGGNTIYF
NA | TRBJ1-2 | TRBV14 | NA | TGTGCCAGCAGCCAAGATAGCGTTTTTTATAGCTATGGCTACACCTTC | CASSQDSVFYSYGYTF
TRBD2 | TRBJ2-1 | TRBV5-4 | NA | TGTGCCAGCAGCCCAAATAGCGGGGGAGGCTACAATGAGCAGTTCTTC | CASSPNSGGGYNEQFF
TRBD2 | TRBJ2-5 | TRBV2 | NA | TGTGCCAGCAGTGAAGCGTGGGTAGCGGGGGCGCAGGAGACCCAGTACTTC | CASSEAWVAGAQETQYF
TRBD1 | TRBJ2-7 | TRBV18 | once | TGTGCCAGCTCACCTGGGACAGGGGACGAGCAGTACTTC | CASSPGTGDEQYF
TRBD2 | TRBJ2-1 | TRBV19 | NA | TGTGCCAGTAGTATTACTCCGGGACTAGCGGGGCGGAATGAGCAGTTCTTC | CASSITPGLAGRNEQFF
NA | TRBJ2-7 | TRBV5-1 | NA | TGCGCCAGCAGCTTGGTAAGGACCAACAGGCACTCCTACGAGCAGTACTTC | CASSLVRTNRHSYEQYF
TRBD1 | TRBJ1-2 | TRBV28 | NA | TGTGCCAGCAGGTCCGGGACAGTACTCTATGGCTACACCTTC | CASRSGTVLYGYTF
NA | TRBJ2-1 | TRBV9 | NA | TGTGCCAGCAGCGCCCAGGTAGGTCGGAATGAGCAGTTCTTC | CASSAQVGRNEQFF
TRBD1 | TRBJ2-3 | TRBV10-3 | once | TGTGCCATCAGTGAGGGTTTGGGGACAGGGAGCGCAGATACGCAGTATTTT | CAISEGLGTGSADTQYF
NA | TRBJ1-5 | TRBV1 | NA | TGCACCCAAGCCAAGAGGAGTTATAGCAATCAGCCCCAGCATTTT | CTQAKRSYSNQPQHF
TRBD1 | TRBJ1-2 | TRBV7-2 | NA | TGTGCCAGCAGCGCACGGACAGGGTTAGCTAACTATGGCTACACCTTC | CASSARTGLANYGYTF
NA | TRBJ2-1 | TRBV11-2 | NA | TGTGCCAGCAGCTTGGACACGCTCAATGAGCAGTTCTTC | CASSLDTLNEQFF
NA | TRBJ2-3 | TRBV19 | NA | TGTGCCAGCTCTCCGGGGGACGCTCTAGGGAGCACGCAGTATTTT | CASSPGDALGSTQYF
NA | TRBJ1-6 | TRBV28 | NA | TGTGCCAGCAGGAGGGACTTAAATTCACCCCTCCACTTT | CASRRDLNSPLHF
NA | TRBJ2-1 | TRBV11-3 | NA | TGTGCCAGCAGCTTAGGGGGGGTTAATGAGCAGTTCTTC | CASSLGGVNEQFF
NA | TRBJ1-2 | TRBV4-2 | NA | TGTGCCAGCAGCCAAGAGGAACAGGCAACTAACTATGGCTACACCTTC | CASSQEEQATNYGYTF
NA | TRBJ2-6 | TRBV7-2 | NA | TGTGCCAGCAGCTTGACTACTGGGGCCAACGTCCTGACTTTC | CASSLTTGANVLTF
TRBD1 | TRBJ1-1 | TRBV6-2/TRBV6-3 | NA | TGTGCCAGCATCCCCAGGGACAGACCGAACACTGAAGCTTTCTTT | CASIPRDRPNTEAFF
TRBD1 | TRBJ1-6 | TRBV7-2 | NA | TGTGCCAGCAGCTCCATGGGCGACAGGGCAGGCTCACCCCTCCACTTT | CASSSMGDRAGSPLHF
NA | TRBJ1-1 | TRBV11-2 | NA | TGTGCCAGCAGCCCCACGGGGGTCACCGCTGAAGCTTTCTTT | CASSPTGVTAEAFF
NA | TRBJ2-1 | TRBV6-6 | once | TGTGCCAGCAGTTTAGTCGTCAATGAGCAGTTCTTC | CASSLVVNEQFF
TRBD1 | TRBJ1-2 | TRBV4-3 | NA | TGCGCCAGCAGCCCGGGGACAGCCACTGGCTATGGCTACACCTTC | CASSPGTATGYGYTF
TRBD1 | TRBJ2-7 | TRBV5-6 | few | TGTGCCAGCAGCTACCGGGACAGGAGTAATTACGAGCAGTACTTC | CASSYRDRSNYEQYF
TRBD2 | TRBJ2-2 | TRBV2 | NA | TGTGCCAGCACCGGACTAGTGGGTACCGGGGAGCTGTTTTTT | CASTGLVGTGELFF
TRBD1 | TRBJ1-1 | TRBV7-8 | few | TGTGCCAGCAGCTTAACCCAATTGAGGACAGGGACTGAAGCTTTCTTT | CASSLTQLRTGTEAFF
NA | TRBJ2-3 | TRBV6-2/TRBV6-3 | once | TGTGCCAGCAGTTACCCCACCCAGACAGGACATAGCACAGATACGCAGTATTTT | CASSYPTQTGHSTDTQYF
TRBD2 | TRBJ2-3 | TRBV28 | once | TGTGCCAGCATCTCAATATATCGGACTAGCGGGGGCCATAGCACAGATACGCAGTATTTT | CASISIYRTSGGHSTDTQYF
NA | TRBJ2-7 | TRBV18 | NA | TGTGCCAGCTCCTCGGTGGGAGGACCGAACTACGAGCAGTACTTC | CASSSVGGPNYEQYF
NA | TRBJ1-2 | TRBV28 | once | TGTGCCAGCAGTCAACAGGGCTATGGCTACACCTTC | CASSQQGYGYTF
TRBD2 | TRBJ2-1 | TRBV11-2 | NA | TGTGCCAGCAGCCCCTGGACTAGCGGGGGGAGATACAATGAGCAGTTCTTC | CASSPWTSGGRYNEQFF
NA | TRBJ1-5 | TRBV5-6 | NA | TGTGCCAGCAGCTTGGGAGATGGCAATCAGCCCCAGCATTTT | CASSLGDGNQPQHF
TRBD1 | TRBJ2-3 | TRBV6-5 | NA | TGTGCCAGCTCGAGGGGGCTCGGGGAGGATACGCAGTATTTT | CASSRGLGEDTQYF
NA | TRBJ2-5 | TRBV7-9 | NA | TGTGCCAGCAGCGGAGCGGCGGCTGCCCAAGAGACCCAGTACTTC | CASSGAAAAQETQYF
NA | TRBJ1-2 | TRBV7-2 | few | TGTGCCAGCAGCCCAGGACAGCTCGACGGCTACACCTTC | CASSPGQLDGYTF
NA | TRBJ2-6 | TRBV19 | NA | TGTGCCAGTAGTATCTGGACAGAAGTCCCCGGGGCCAACGTCCTGACTTTC | CASSIWTEVPGANVLTF
TRBD2 | TRBJ2-2 | TRBV4-3 | NA | TGCGCCAGCAGCCATAGGTCGGGGGGAGCCGCCGGGGAGCTGTTTTTT | CASSHRSGGAAGELFF
NA | TRBJ1-5 | TRBV4-2 | NA | TGTGCCAGCAGCCAAGAAGGGCAGGGTTTGTTTAGTGATAGCAATCAGCCCCAGCATTTT | CASSQEGQGLFSDSNQPQHF
TRBD2 | TRBJ2-1 | TRBV6-2/TRBV6-3 | NA | TGTGCCAGCAGTTACAAGTCGAGCGGGGGGGCCTCCGTTAATGAGCAGTTCTTC | CASSYKSSGGASVNEQFF
TRBD2 | TRBJ2-1 | TRBV18 | NA | TGTGCCAGCTCACCACCTACTAGCGGGGATTACAATGAGCAGTTCTTC | CASSPPTSGDYNEQFF
TRBD1 | TRBJ1-2 | TRBV4-1 | NA | TGCGCCAGCAGCCAGGGACAGGGGCCAGGGGGCTATGGCTACACCTTC | CASSQGQGPGGYGYTF
TRBD2 | TRBJ2-3 | TRBV6-2/TRBV6-3 | NA | TGTGCCAGCAGTTACGAGACTAGCGGGGGGCTCAGCACAGATACGCAGTATTTT | CASSYETSGGLSTDTQYF
TRBD1 | TRBJ2-7 | TRBV11-1 | NA | TGTGCCAGCAGCCCGGGACAGGGCTACGAGCAGTACTTC | CASSPGQGYEQYF